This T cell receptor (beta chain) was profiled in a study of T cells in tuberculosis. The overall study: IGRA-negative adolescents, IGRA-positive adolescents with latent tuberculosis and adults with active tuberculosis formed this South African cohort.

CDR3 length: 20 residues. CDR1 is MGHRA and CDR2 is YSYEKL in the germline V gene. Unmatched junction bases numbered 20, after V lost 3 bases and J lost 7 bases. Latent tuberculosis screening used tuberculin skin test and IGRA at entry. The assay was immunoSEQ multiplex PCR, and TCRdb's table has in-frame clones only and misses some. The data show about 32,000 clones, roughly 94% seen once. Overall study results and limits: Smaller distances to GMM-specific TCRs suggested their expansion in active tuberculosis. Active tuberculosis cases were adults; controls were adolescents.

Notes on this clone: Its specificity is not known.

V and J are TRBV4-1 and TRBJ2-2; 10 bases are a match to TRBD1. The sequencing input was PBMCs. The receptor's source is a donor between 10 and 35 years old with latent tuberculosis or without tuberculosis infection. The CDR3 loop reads CASSQPWKSPGQGWDGELFF. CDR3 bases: TGCGCCAGCAGCCAGCCCTGGAAATCCCCGGGACAGGGGTGGGACGGGGAGCTGTTTTTT.